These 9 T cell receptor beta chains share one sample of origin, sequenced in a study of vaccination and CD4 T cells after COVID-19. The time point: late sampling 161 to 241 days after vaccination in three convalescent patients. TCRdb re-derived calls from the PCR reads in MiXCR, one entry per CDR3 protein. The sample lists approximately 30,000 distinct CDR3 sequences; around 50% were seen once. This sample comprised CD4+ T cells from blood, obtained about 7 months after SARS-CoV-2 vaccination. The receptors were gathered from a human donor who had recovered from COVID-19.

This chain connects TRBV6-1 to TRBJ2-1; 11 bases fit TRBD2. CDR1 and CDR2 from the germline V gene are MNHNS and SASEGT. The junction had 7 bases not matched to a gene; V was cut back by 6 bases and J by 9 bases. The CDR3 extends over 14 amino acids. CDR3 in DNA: TGTGCCAGCAGCTATAGCGGGAGGGCCCTTGAGCAGTTCTTC. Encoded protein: CASSYSGRALEQFF.

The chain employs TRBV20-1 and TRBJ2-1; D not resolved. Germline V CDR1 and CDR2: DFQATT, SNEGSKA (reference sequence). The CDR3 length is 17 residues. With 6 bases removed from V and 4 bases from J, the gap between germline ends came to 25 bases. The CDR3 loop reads CSARYPSRTGVYNEQFF. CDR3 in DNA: TGCAGTGCAAGATACCCCTCTCGTACCGGAGTATACAATGAGCAGTTCTTC.

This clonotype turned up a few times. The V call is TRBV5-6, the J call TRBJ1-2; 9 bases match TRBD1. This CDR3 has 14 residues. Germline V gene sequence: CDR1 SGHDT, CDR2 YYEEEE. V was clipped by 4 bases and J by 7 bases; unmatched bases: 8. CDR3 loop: CASSRKNRGPGYTF. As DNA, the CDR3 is TGTGCCAGCAGCCGTAAGAACAGGGGGCCTGGCTACACCTTC. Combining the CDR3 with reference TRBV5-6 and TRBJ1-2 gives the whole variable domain DAGVTQSPTHLIKTRGQQVTLRCSPKSGHDTVSWYQQALGQGPQFIFQYYEEEERQRGNFPDRFSGHQFPNYSSELNVNALLLGDSALYLCASSRKNRGPGYTFGSGTRLTVV.

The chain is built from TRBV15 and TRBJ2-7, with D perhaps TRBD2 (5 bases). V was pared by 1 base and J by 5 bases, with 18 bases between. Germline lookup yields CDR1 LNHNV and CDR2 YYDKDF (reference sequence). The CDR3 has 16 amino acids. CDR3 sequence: CATSRVRAGQQNEQYF. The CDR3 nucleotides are TGTGCCACCAGCAGAGTGAGGGCAGGTCAACAAAACGAGCAGTACTTC.

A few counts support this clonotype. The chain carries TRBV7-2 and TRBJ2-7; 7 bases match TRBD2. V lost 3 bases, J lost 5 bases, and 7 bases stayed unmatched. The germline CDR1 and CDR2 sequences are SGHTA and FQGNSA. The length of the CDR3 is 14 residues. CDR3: CASSFVASGDEQYF. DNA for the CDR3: TGTGCCAGCAGCTTTGTCGCTAGCGGAGACGAGCAGTACTTC.

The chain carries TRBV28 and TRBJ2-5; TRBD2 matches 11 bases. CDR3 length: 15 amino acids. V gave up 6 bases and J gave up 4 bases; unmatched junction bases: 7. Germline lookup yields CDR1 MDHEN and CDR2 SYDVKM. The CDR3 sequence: CASSVLAGGSETQYF. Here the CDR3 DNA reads TGTGCCAGCAGCGTTCTAGCGGGAGGATCAGAGACCCAGTACTTC.

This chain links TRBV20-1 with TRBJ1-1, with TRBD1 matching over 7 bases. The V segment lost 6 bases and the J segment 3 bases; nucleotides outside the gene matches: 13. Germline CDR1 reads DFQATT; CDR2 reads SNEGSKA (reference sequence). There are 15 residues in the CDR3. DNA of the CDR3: TGCAGTGCGCCCCCGGATCAGGGGGGGTACACTGAAGCTTTCTTT. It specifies CSAPPDQGGYTEAFF.

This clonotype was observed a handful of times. Written as DNA, the CDR3 is TGTGCCAGCAGTTTCCTTGGGACTAGCGTGTACGAGCAGTACTTC. It yields the protein CASSFLGTSVYEQYF. The V call is TRBV27, the J call TRBJ2-7; 10 bases match TRBD2. The CDR3 sequence is 15 residues long. The germline gives CDR1 MNHEY, CDR2 SMNVEV (reference sequence). V lost 3 bases and J lost 4; bases outside the gene matches: 6.

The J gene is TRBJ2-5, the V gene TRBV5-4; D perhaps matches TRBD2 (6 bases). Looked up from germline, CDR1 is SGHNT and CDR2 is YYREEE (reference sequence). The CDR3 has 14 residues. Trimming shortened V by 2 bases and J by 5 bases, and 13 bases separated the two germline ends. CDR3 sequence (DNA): TGTGCCAGCAGCTTCGGGAGCCAGTTGGAGACCCAGTACTTC. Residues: CASSFGSQLETQYF. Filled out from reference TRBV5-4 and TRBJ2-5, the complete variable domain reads ETGVTQSPTHLIKTRGQQVTLRCSSQSGHNTVSWYQQALGQGPQFIFQYYREEENGRGNFPPRFSGLQFPNYSSELNVNALELDDSALYLCASSFGSQLETQYFGPGTRLLVL.